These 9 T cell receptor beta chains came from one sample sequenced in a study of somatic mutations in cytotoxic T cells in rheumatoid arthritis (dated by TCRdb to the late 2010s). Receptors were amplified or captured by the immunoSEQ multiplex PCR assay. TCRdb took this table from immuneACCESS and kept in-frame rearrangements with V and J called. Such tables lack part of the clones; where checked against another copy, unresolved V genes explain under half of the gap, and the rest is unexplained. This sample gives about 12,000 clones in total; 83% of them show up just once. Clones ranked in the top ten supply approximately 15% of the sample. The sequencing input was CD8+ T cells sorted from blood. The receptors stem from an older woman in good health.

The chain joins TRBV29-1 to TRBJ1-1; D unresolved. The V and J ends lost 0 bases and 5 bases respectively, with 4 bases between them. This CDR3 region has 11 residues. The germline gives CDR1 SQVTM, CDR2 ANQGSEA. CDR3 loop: CSVEDLTEAFF. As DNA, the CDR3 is TGCAGCGTTGAAGATCTTACTGAAGCTTTCTTT.

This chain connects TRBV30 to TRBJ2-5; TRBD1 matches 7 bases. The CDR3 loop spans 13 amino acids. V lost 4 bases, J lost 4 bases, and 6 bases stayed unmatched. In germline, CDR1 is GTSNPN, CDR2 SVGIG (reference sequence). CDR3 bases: TGTGCCTGGACACAGGGGTCATCAGAGACCCAGTACTTC. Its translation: CAWTQGSSETQYF.

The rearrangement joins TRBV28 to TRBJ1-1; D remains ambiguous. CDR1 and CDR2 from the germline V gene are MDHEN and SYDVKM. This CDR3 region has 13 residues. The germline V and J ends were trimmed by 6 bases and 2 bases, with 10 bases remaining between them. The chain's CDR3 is CASSLQINTEAFF. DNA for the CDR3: TGTGCCAGCAGCTTACAGATCAACACTGAAGCTTTCTTT.

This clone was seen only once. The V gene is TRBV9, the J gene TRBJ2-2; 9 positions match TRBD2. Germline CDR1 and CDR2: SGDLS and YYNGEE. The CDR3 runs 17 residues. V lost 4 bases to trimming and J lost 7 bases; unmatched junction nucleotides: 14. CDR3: CASSHSGSGGPGGELFF. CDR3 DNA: TGTGCCAGCAGCCATTCAGGTAGCGGGGGTCCCGGCGGGGAGCTGTTTTTT.

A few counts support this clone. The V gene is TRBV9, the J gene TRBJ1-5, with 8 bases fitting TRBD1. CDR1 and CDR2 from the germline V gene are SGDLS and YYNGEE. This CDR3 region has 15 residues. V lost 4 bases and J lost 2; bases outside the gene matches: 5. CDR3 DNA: TGTGCCAGCAGCCTCGGACAGGGAGGCAATCAGCCCCAGCATTTT. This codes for CASSLGQGGNQPQHF.

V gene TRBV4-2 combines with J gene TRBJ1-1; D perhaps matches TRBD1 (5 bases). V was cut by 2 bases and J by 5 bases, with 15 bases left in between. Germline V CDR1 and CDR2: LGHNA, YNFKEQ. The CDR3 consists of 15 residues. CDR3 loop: CASSQREAGWTEAFF. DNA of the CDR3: TGTGCCAGCAGCCAAAGGGAGGCAGGGTGGACTGAAGCTTTCTTT.

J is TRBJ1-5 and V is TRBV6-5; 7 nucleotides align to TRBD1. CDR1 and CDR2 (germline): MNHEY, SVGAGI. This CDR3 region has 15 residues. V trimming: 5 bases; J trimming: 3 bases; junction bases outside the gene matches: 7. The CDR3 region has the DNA TGTGCCAGCAGTACCCCGGACAGGAACAATCAGCCCCAGCATTTT. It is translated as CASSTPDRNNQPQHF.

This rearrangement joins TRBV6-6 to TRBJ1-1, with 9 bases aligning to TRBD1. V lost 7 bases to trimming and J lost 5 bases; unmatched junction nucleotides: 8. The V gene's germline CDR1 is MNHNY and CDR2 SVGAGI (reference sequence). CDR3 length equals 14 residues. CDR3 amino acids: CASTKYRGHTEAFF. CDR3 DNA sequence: TGTGCCAGCACGAAGTACAGGGGGCATACTGAAGCTTTCTTT.

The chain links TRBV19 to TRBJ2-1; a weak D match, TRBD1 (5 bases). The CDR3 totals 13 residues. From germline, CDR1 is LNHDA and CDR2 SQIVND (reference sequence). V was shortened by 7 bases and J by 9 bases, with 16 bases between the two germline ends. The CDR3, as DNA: TGTGCCAGTAAGATCTCGTGGGGCGTTGAGCAGTTCTTC. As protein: CASKISWGVEQFF.